This TCR beta chain is drawn from a study of CD8 T cells in Susac syndrome. The ends were cut back, 1 base at V and 0 bases at J, with 11 bases in the middle. The CDR3 totals 16 residues. Age- and sex-matched healthy donors served as the control group. An amount of RNA that ranged from roughly 0.5 to 1 ug was reverse transcribed with random hexamers. MiXCR, applied by TCRdb to the immunoSEQ multiplex PCR reads, yields one record per CDR3 protein. The sample shows about 160,000 distinct CDR3 sequences, under 95% of them seen only once. The sequenced sample consisted of CD4+ T cells from PBMCs. This chain uses TRBV12-3 or TRBV12-4 with TRBJ2-3; TRBD1 might be the D (6 bases). This receptor was obtained from a human donor in good health. CDR3 protein: CASSLGFGQSTDTQYF. CDR3 nucleotide sequence: TGTGCCAGCAGTTTAGGGTTCGGACAGAGCACAGATACGCAGTATTTT.